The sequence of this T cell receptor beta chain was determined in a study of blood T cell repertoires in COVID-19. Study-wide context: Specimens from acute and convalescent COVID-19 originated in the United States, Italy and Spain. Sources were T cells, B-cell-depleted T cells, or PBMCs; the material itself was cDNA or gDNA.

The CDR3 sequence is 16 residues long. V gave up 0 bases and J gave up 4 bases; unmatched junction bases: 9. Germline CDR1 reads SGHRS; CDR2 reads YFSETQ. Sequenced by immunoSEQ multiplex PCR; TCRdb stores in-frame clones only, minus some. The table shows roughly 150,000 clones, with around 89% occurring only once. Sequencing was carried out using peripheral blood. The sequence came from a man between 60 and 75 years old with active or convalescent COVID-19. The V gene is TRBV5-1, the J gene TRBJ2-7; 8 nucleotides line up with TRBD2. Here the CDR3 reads CASSLVRRGAGYEQYF. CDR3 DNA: TGCGCCAGCAGCTTGGTGCGGCGGGGGGCAGGTTACGAGCAGTACTTC.